Each of the 11 T cell receptor beta chains below was sequenced from the same sample in a study of immune heterogeneity within non-small cell lung tumors. CDR3 of TCR beta was amplified by multiplex PCR that used 32 V and 13 J primers. Each CDR3 protein is one row after TCRdb ran MiXCR on the multiplex PCR reads. The table includes some 11,000 distinct CDR3 sequences, approximately 18% detected once. Samples each supplied 450 to 650 ng of bulk tumor genomic DNA as template. Surgery yielded several widely spaced biopsies per primary tumor. Curative surgery was performed on patients who had untreated, newly diagnosed non-small cell lung cancer. The sequencing sample was made of lung tumor tissue. Receptor source: a man aged 60 to 75 with non-small cell lung cancer.

In its sample, this clonotype is medium-sized. The gene calls are TRBV6-2 or TRBV6-3 and TRBJ2-7; possibly TRBD2 for D (5 bases). Per the germline V gene, CDR1 is MNHEY and CDR2 is SVGEGT. CDR3 length: 14 residues. Trimming took off 7 bases at V and 3 bases at J, with 16 bases between the two ends. CDR3 DNA: TGTGCCAGCACAGGCGGGCGGGTCAACTACGAGCAGTACTTC. Its translation is CASTGGRVNYEQYF.

By proportion, this clonotype is large. The CDR3 region is CASSPTTGGGEQYF. The CDR3 DNA sequence: TGCGCCAGCAGTCCAACTACAGGGGGCGGCGAGCAGTACTTC. This chain connects TRBV10-1 to TRBJ2-7, with TRBD1 matching over 9 bases. Losses at the gene ends were 5 bases for V and 6 bases for J; bases not matched to a gene: 8. Germline CDR1 reads WNHNN; CDR2 reads SYGVQD (reference sequence). CDR3 size: 14 residues.

This clonotype turned up a few times. J is TRBJ1-1 and V is TRBV14; D gene ambiguous. The V and J ends lost 1 base and 11 bases respectively, with 14 bases between them. In germline, CDR1 is SGHDN, CDR2 FVKESK. This CDR3 region has 13 residues. CDR3 nucleotide sequence: TGTGCCAGCAGCCAAGTGGGCGGTCTGGGTGCTTTCTTT. It translates to CASSQVGGLGAFF. The whole variable domain, remainder taken from reference TRBV14 and TRBJ1-1, is EAGVTQFPSHSVIEKGQTVTLRCDPISGHDNLYWYRRVMGKEIKFLLHFVKESKQDESGMPNNRFLAERTGGTYSTLKVQPAELEDSGVYFCASSQVGGLGAFFGQGTRLTVV.

Relative to its sample, this clonotype is medium-sized (0.01 to 0.1%). The chain combines TRBV14 with TRBJ2-7; perhaps TRBD2 as D (7 bases). Germline-derived CDR1 and CDR2 are SGHDN and FVKESK. The CDR3 runs 18 residues. V was trimmed by 4 bases and J by 3 bases, leaving 25 bases between them. CDR3 sequence reads: CASSRMTGGLAENYEQYF. The CDR3 region has the DNA TGTGCCAGCAGCCGGATGACCGGGGGGCTAGCGGAAAACTACGAGCAGTACTTC.

The CDR3: CASSLSGYNEQFF. The CDR3 coding sequence is TGTGCCAGCAGCTTAAGTGGTTACAATGAGCAGTTCTTC. J is TRBJ2-1 and V is TRBV7-3; no clear D gene. Deletions cut 1 base from V and 4 bases from J, with 5 bases between. The CDR3 sequence is 13 residues long. Germline loops: CDR1 SGHTA, CDR2 FQGTGA.

V is TRBV20-1 and J is TRBJ2-5; D is undetermined. Trimming cost V 6 bases and J 1 base, with 9 bases left between them. CDR1 is DFQATT, CDR2 SNEGSKA, per germline (reference sequence). CDR3 length: 12 residues. The CDR3 loop is CSATRAQETQYF. Written as DNA, the CDR3 is TGCAGTGCCACCCGGGCCCAAGAGACCCAGTACTTC.

J is TRBJ2-1 and V is TRBV12-3 or TRBV12-4, with D perhaps matching TRBD1 (5 bases). CDR3 length equals 11 residues. The V and J ends lost 4 bases and 9 bases respectively, with 7 bases between them. The CDR3 loop reads CASSSRGEQFF. CDR3 coding DNA: TGTGCCAGCAGTTCAAGGGGTGAGCAGTTCTTC.

A note on this clonotype: One junction end does not reproduce the germline sequence, and a read error may be involved. The V call is TRBV11-3, the J call TRBJ2-3; the match to TRBD2 covers 12 bases. The CDR3 spans 13 residues. Germline V gives CDR1 SGHNT, CDR2 YENEEA. The CDR3 coding sequence is TGTTCCAGCAGACTAGCGGGAGCAGATACGCAGTATTTT. Protein: CSSRLAGADTQYF.

A note on this clonotype: A much larger clone sits a single nucleotide away, making a read error possible. V is TRBV27 and J is TRBJ2-7; 12 nucleotides match TRBD2. Germline V gene lookup returns CDR1 MNHEY and CDR2 SMNVEV (reference sequence). This CDR3 is built from 12 residues. The CDR3 sequence: CASSKTSGRAVF. The CDR3 bases are TGTGCCAGCAGTAAGACTAGCGGGAGAGCCGTCTTC.

This clonotype is termed medium-sized. The chain joins TRBV20-1 to TRBJ1-5; no firm D call. CDR1 is DFQATT, CDR2 SNEGSKA, per germline (reference sequence). This CDR3 has 15 amino acids. Between the trimmed V and J ends, which lost 3 bases and 2 bases, there was a span of 14 bases. In nucleotides, the CDR3 is TGCAGTGCTAGGGACCCCTTGGGAGGCAATCAGCCCCAGCATTTT. It codes for CSARDPLGGNQPQHF.

As for this clonotype: The junction departs from germline at one end; a sequencing error may be responsible. The chain uses TRBV20-1 and TRBJ2-7; D not certain. CDR1 DFQATT and CDR2 SNEGSKA come from the germline V gene (reference sequence). The CDR3 is 11 residues long. For the CDR3, the DNA is TGCAGTGCTGGAAGTGCCTACGAGCAGCACTTC. This encodes CSAGSAYEQHF.